Below, 14 T cell receptor beta chains from the same sample are listed, as sequenced in a study of T cell changes during pregnancy in multiple sclerosis. Using immunoSEQ multiplex PCR, the repertoire was profiled, and TCRdb retains in-frame clones only, with some absent. Seen here are more than 55,000 clones, roughly nine tenths observed once, and the top ten hold roughly 1.1%. The starting material was peripheral blood, obtained in the third trimester of pregnancy. The receptor set was obtained from a female donor with multiple sclerosis, enrolled in a pregnancy study.

The CDR3 coding sequence is TGCGCCAGCAGCCAAAACAGGGGGCCGAACTATGGCTACACCTTC. Amino acids: CASSQNRGPNYGYTF. The chain employs TRBV4-1 and TRBJ1-2; 9 bases align to TRBD1. Germline assignment: CDR1 MGHRA and CDR2 YSYEKL. The CDR3 loop spans 15 amino acids. V gave up 2 bases and J gave up 2 bases; unmatched junction bases: 3.

CDR3 sequence: CASSLRTGDIQYF. The CDR3 nucleotides are TGTGCCAGCAGTTTAAGGACAGGGGACATTCAGTACTTC. This sequence joins TRBV28 and TRBJ2-4; TRBD1 agrees at 9 bases. With 2 bases clipped from V and 8 bases from J, the junction kept 1 base outside the gene matches. The CDR3 totals 13 residues. CDR1 is MDHEN and CDR2 is SYDVKM in the germline V gene.

The chain employs TRBV5-1 and TRBJ2-1; 13 nucleotides line up with TRBD2. V shed 4 bases, J shed 8 bases, and the junction held 6 bases outside the gene matches. The CDR3 is made up of 15 amino acids. Germline CDR1 and CDR2: SGHRS and YFSETQ. The CDR3 loop is CASSLGLAGVYEQFF. Written as DNA, the CDR3 is TGCGCCAGCAGCCTCGGACTAGCGGGAGTCTATGAGCAGTTCTTC.

The V gene is TRBV6-1, the J gene TRBJ1-5; TRBD1 aligns across 8 bases. The germline V gene encodes CDR1 MNHNS and CDR2 SASEGT. The V and J ends lost 2 bases and 4 bases, in that order; junction bases with no gene match: 10. This CDR3 is 17 amino acids long. The CDR3 spells CASSETAGGSRNQPQHF. The CDR3 region has the DNA TGTGCCAGCAGTGAAACCGCAGGGGGCTCAAGGAATCAGCCCCAGCATTTT.

This clone was found once. The chain carries TRBV5-1 and TRBJ2-3; 13 positions agree with TRBD2. Unmatched junction bases numbered 6, after V lost 5 bases and J lost 0 bases. There are 17 residues in the CDR3. Germline V gene lookup returns CDR1 SGHRS and CDR2 YFSETQ. The DNA of the CDR3 is TGCGCCAGCAGTCAACTAGCGGGAGGGGCGAGCACAGATACGCAGTATTTT. Its translation: CASSQLAGGASTDTQYF.

The chain recombines TRBV6-1 with TRBJ1-1; D uncertain. This CDR3 spans 12 amino acids. Trimming removed 3 bases at V and 11 bases at J, with 13 bases between. Germline V gene data show CDR1 as MNHNS and CDR2 as SASEGT. CDR3 protein: CASSDFRNGAFF. CDR3 nucleotides: TGTGCCAGCAGTGATTTTAGAAACGGGGCTTTCTTT.

The V call is TRBV28, the J call TRBJ1-5; D remains ambiguous. Germline V gene lookup returns CDR1 MDHEN and CDR2 SYDVKM. The V and J ends lost 4 bases and 0 bases respectively, with 13 bases between them. The CDR3 has 16 residues. The CDR3, as DNA: TGTGCCAGCAGTTCCCCCGCCGGGTTTAGCAATCAGCCCCAGCATTTT. Its translation is CASSSPAGFSNQPQHF.

The chain is built from TRBV5-4 and TRBJ2-1; TRBD2 might be the D (6 bases). This CDR3 contains 15 residues. The V end lost 10 bases, the J end lost 0 bases, and 17 bases lay between the germline ends. CDR1 and CDR2 (germline): SGHNT, YYREEE (reference sequence). CDR3 sequence: CAGSGSQSSYNEQFF. CDR3 bases: TGTGCCGGTAGCGGTTCCCAGAGCTCCTACAATGAGCAGTTCTTC.

The gene calls are TRBV27 and TRBJ2-7; 9 positions agree with TRBD1. This CDR3 is 16 amino acids long. J was trimmed by 0 bases and V by 6 bases; bases with no gene match: 9. The V gene's germline CDR1 is MNHEY and CDR2 SMNVEV (reference sequence). The CDR3 DNA follows: TGTGCCAGCAGCTACAAAACAGGGGGCCTCTCCTACGAGCAGTACTTC. Protein: CASSYKTGGLSYEQYF.

V gene TRBV19 combines with J gene TRBJ2-3, with 7 bases aligning to TRBD2. After removal of 3 bases from V and 8 bases from J, the junction contained 8 bases not matched to a gene. The CDR3 covers 14 residues. Germline assignment: CDR1 LNHDA and CDR2 SQIVND (reference sequence). CDR3 DNA sequence: TGTGCCAGTAGTATTGTGGCGGGAGATAGTACGCAGTATTTT. It codes for CASSIVAGDSTQYF.

The genes are TRBV15 and TRBJ2-3; D possibly corresponds to TRBD2 (5 bases). Trimming stripped 5 bases from V and 0 bases from J, with 12 bases between. From germline, CDR1 is LNHNV and CDR2 YYDKDF (reference sequence). The CDR3 spans 15 residues. The CDR3: CATSRLGSSTDTQYF. The CDR3 DNA sequence: TGTGCCACCAGCCGGTTAGGGAGTAGCACAGATACGCAGTATTTT.

V and J are TRBV18 and TRBJ2-7; maybe TRBD1 (6 bases). The germline CDR1 and CDR2 sequences are KGHSH and LQKENI. The CDR3 sequence is 15 residues long. Trimming cost V 3 bases and J 2 bases, with 14 bases left between them. The CDR3 here is CASSPDSTGTYEQYF. In DNA, the CDR3 is TGTGCCAGCTCACCGGACTCTACAGGGACCTACGAGCAGTACTTC.

The V call is TRBV6-4, the J call TRBJ2-5; 12 nucleotides match TRBD1. The CDR3 runs to 15 residues. The junction had 2 bases not matched to a gene; V was cut back by 2 bases and J by 4 bases. CDR1 and CDR2 (germline): MRHNA, SNTAGT. The CDR3 loop is CASSDGTGGAETQYF. Written as DNA, the CDR3 is TGTGCCAGCAGTGACGGGACAGGGGGCGCAGAGACCCAGTACTTC.

The V call is TRBV19, the J call TRBJ1-1; 9 positions match TRBD1. Germline lookup yields CDR1 LNHDA and CDR2 SQIVND (reference sequence). Germline trimming cut 5 bases from V and 11 bases from J; bases unmatched to any gene: 6. The CDR3 consists of 12 residues. The CDR3 region is CASSRTGAWAFF. CDR3 nucleotide sequence: TGTGCCAGTAGTCGGACAGGGGCCTGGGCTTTCTTT.